What follows describes a single TCR beta chain. Its antigen remains unidentified. The CDR3 sequence is 15 residues long. V was shortened by 5 bases and J by 2 bases, with 14 bases between the two germline ends. In germline, CDR1 is SGHTA, CDR2 FQGNSA. Cells sorted as Tregs were CD4+, CD25+ and CD127-/low. Study-level results: Tumor Tregs overlapped most with tumor, then blood, naive CD4+ cells.

Semi-nested PCR with Nested Universal Primer A followed constant-region reverse priming of full-length variable regions. MiXCR, run by TCRdb on the 5' RACE reads, gives a single entry per CDR3 protein. This sample has 35,000 to 50,000 distinct CDR3 sequences, with roughly 20% found just once. The sequenced sample consisted of Tregs sorted from a lymph node. The rearrangement uses TRBV7-2 and TRBJ2-3; D is unclear. This receptor was identified in a female donor with breast cancer. In DNA, the CDR3 is TGTGCCAGCAGCCCCCGGGCCAGCCCCACAGATACGCAGTATTTT. Its protein product is CASSPRASPTDTQYF.